The rows below give T cell receptor beta chains drawn from one sample of a study of T cell responses to AZD1222 COVID-19 vaccine. Clones were sequenced by immunoSEQ multiplex PCR, and TCRdb holds only the in-frame ones, with some missing. The sample lists some 45,000 clones, roughly 87% seen once, with 30% to 45% in the top ten. Sequenced material: peripheral blood, taken 28 days after the second AZD1222 dose. The receptor source for this set is an adult who received the AZD1222 COVID-19 vaccine. The CDR3 runs from the conserved cysteine through the conserved F or W. The order of the fields is CDR3 protein, CDR3 DNA, CDR3 length, D gene, clone size, J gene, V gene. A D gene is named only where the DNA matches it firmly. Only some rows state a clone size, as once, few, many or a class for expanded clones.

CASSSGGGSYNEQFF | TGTGCCAGCAGCTCAGGGGGGGGCTCCTACAATGAGCAGTTCTTC | 15 | NA | few | TRBJ2-1 | TRBV7-2
CASSLRSGDGYTF | TGTGCCAGCAGCTTAAGGTCAGGGGATGGCTACACCTTC | 13 | NA | NA | TRBJ1-2 | TRBV7-2
CSVLSIENTIYF | TGCAGCGTTTTGTCTATTGAAAACACCATATATTTT | 12 | NA | NA | TRBJ1-3 | TRBV29-1
CASGRDIGYTF | TGTGCTAGTGGGAGGGATATTGGCTACACCTTC | 11 | NA | NA | TRBJ1-2 | TRBV12-5
CASSVAGRNEQFF | TGTGCCAGCAGCGTAGCGGGACGGAATGAGCAGTTCTTC | 13 | NA | NA | TRBJ2-1 | TRBV9
CASSLVPPSYGYTF | TGTGCCAGCAGCTTGGTTCCCCCTTCTTATGGCTACACCTTC | 14 | NA | NA | TRBJ1-2 | TRBV5-4
CASSTRAGVAEQFF | TGTGCCAGTAGTACCCGGGCAGGGGTTGCTGAGCAGTTCTTC | 14 | NA | NA | TRBJ2-1 | TRBV19
CASSKGAGDTIYF | TGTGCCAGCAGCAAAGGGGCTGGGGACACCATATATTTT | 13 | NA | NA | TRBJ1-3 | TRBV5-4
CASGTGGKKETQYF | TGTGCCAGCGGTACAGGGGGCAAAAAAGAGACCCAGTACTTC | 14 | TRBD1 | NA | TRBJ2-5 | TRBV6-5
CAFRPAPSYEQYF | TGTGCCTTTCGACCCGCTCCTTCCTACGAGCAGTACTTC | 13 | NA | NA | TRBJ2-7 | TRBV30
CASSPSGTNYGYTF | TGCGCCAGCAGCCCATCGGGGACCAACTATGGCTACACCTTC | 14 | NA | NA | TRBJ1-2 | TRBV4-3
CAGGSYSGNTIYF | TGTGCCGGGGGGAGCTACTCTGGAAACACCATATATTTT | 13 | NA | NA | TRBJ1-3 | TRBV12-3/TRBV12-4
CASSSRGNGLGYTF | TGTGCCAGCAGCTCAAGGGGGAATGGCCTTGGCTACACCTTC | 14 | NA | NA | TRBJ1-2 | TRBV7-2
CASSSGGRVAGANVLTF | TGTGCCAGCAGCTCGGGAGGCAGGGTAGCTGGGGCCAACGTCCTGACTTTC | 17 | TRBD2 | NA | TRBJ2-6 | TRBV7-9
CASSLLGQGALGNTIYF | TGTGCCAGCAGCTTACTAGGACAGGGGGCGCTTGGAAACACCATATATTTT | 17 | TRBD1 | NA | TRBJ1-3 | TRBV7-2
CASSLGWEYGNTIYF | TGCGCCAGCAGCTTGGGGTGGGAATATGGAAACACCATATATTTT | 15 | NA | NA | TRBJ1-3 | TRBV5-1
CASSPDGNSGNTIYF | TGTGCCAGTAGCCCGGACGGTAACTCTGGAAACACCATATATTTT | 15 | NA | NA | TRBJ1-3 | TRBV19
CASRGRDRGYEQYF | TGTGCCAGCAGGGGCCGGGACAGGGGCTACGAGCAGTACTTC | 14 | TRBD1 | NA | TRBJ2-7 | TRBV28
CASSPSWGGNTEAFF | TGTGCCAGCAGCCCCTCGTGGGGGGGGAACACTGAAGCTTTCTTT | 15 | NA | NA | TRBJ1-1 | TRBV9
CASSSRQGMEETQYF | TGTGCCAGCAGCTCTAGACAGGGGATGGAGGAGACCCAGTACTTC | 15 | TRBD1 | NA | TRBJ2-5 | TRBV7-9
CASSQAPTSGTDTQYF | TGTGCCAGCAGCCAAGCACCGACTAGCGGCACAGATACGCAGTATTTT | 16 | TRBD2 | NA | TRBJ2-3 | TRBV4-2
CASSRGLQRGYF | TGTGCCAGCAGCCGGGGACTCCAAAGGGGGTATTTT | 12 | NA | NA | TRBJ2-3 | TRBV11-2